This is a list of T cell receptor beta chains from one sample in a study of blood T cell repertoires in COVID-19. Clones were sequenced by immunoSEQ multiplex PCR, and TCRdb holds only the in-frame ones, with some missing. The sample shows some 110,000 clones, 86% of them seen only once. Material for sequencing was peripheral blood. The receptors shown here come from a man aged 35 to 55 with acute or convalescent COVID-19. Each CDR3 is given with its conserved first and last residue. The D gene is left open where the match is weak. Not every row has a clone size; where given, it reads once, few, many or a size class.

16	NA	NA	TRBV11-2	TRBJ1-1	TGTGCCAGCAGCCCAGTTACAGGCGGAATGAACACTGAAGCTTTCTTT	CASSPVTGGMNTEAFF
15	once	TRBD1	TRBV3-1/TRBV3-2	TRBJ1-6	TGTGCCAGCAGCCAAGGGGGGACAGGGAAATCACCCCTCCACTTT	CASSQGGTGKSPLHF
16	NA	TRBD2	TRBV6-6	TRBJ2-3	TGTGCCAGCAGTCAGAAACTAGCGGGGAGCACAGATACGCAGTATTTT	CASSQKLAGSTDTQYF
14	NA	NA	TRBV5-6	TRBJ1-2	TGTGCCAGCAGCTTGGCAGGGTTCACAGATGGCTACACCTTC	CASSLAGFTDGYTF
14	NA	NA	TRBV4-3	TRBJ1-2	TGCGCCAGCAGCCAGGCAGGGGTTGGCTATGGCTACACCTTC	CASSQAGVGYGYTF
17	NA	TRBD1	TRBV5-1	TRBJ1-6	TGCGCCAGCAGCCGTAGCCGGACAGGGCTCCATAATTCACCCCTCCACTTT	CASSRSRTGLHNSPLHF
14	once	NA	TRBV5-1	TRBJ1-2	TGCGCCAGCAGCTGGACAGACCCTAACTATGGCTACACCTTC	CASSWTDPNYGYTF
14	NA	NA	TRBV19	TRBJ2-3	TGTGCCAGTAGTATGGGCAGGGGCTCAGATACGCAGTATTTT	CASSMGRGSDTQYF
15	NA	TRBD1	TRBV30	TRBJ2-7	TGTGCCTGGACCAAACCGGACAGGGACCGCTACGAGCAGTACTTC	CAWTKPDRDRYEQYF
13	once	TRBD1	TRBV12-3/TRBV12-4	TRBJ1-1	TGTGCCAGCAGACAGGGACAGTACACTGAAGCTTTCTTT	CASRQGQYTEAFF
16	NA	TRBD1	TRBV2	TRBJ1-5	TGTGCCAGCAGTGATGGACAGGGGGGCTACGGTCAGCCCCAGCATTTT	CASSDGQGGYGQPQHF
14	NA	NA	TRBV9	TRBJ2-7	TGTGCCAGCAGCGACGGGGGAGGTGGATCCGAGCAGTACTTC	CASSDGGGGSEQYF
15	NA	TRBD1	TRBV18	TRBJ2-7	TGTGCCAGCTCACCGGGACAGATCTTCTCCTACGAGCAGTACTTC	CASSPGQIFSYEQYF
15	few	NA	TRBV5-4	TRBJ2-7	TGTGCCAGCAGCTTGGAGCTCCCTAGCTCCTACGAGCAGTACTTC	CASSLELPSSYEQYF
15	NA	TRBD1	TRBV4-2	TRBJ1-2	TGTGCCAGCAGCCAAGAGCTACAGGGGGCTTATGGCTACACCTTC	CASSQELQGAYGYTF
17	NA	TRBD1	TRBV4-1	TRBJ2-3	TGCGCCAGCAGCCAACCTACCGCCTCTAGCCGGGACAGGATGCAGTATTTT	CASSQPTASSRDRMQYF
16	NA	NA	TRBV2	TRBJ1-1	TGTGCCAGCAGTATGTTCTCTGGTGGGCTGAACACTGAAGCTTTCTTT	CASSMFSGGLNTEAFF
13	NA	NA	TRBV15	TRBJ1-2	TGTGCCACCAGCACAAATCAGCGCCCTGGCTACACCTTC	CATSTNQRPGYTF
18	NA	TRBD2	TRBV27	TRBJ2-3	TGTGCCAGCAGTTTTACGGTCCTAGCGGGGGGGCGCGTAGATACGCAGTATTTT	CASSFTVLAGGRVDTQYF
14	NA	NA	TRBV30	TRBJ1-6	TGTGCCTGGAGTGTAGGCAGGGGTGATTCACCCCTCCACTTT	CAWSVGRGDSPLHF
17	NA	NA	TRBV4-1	TRBJ2-2	TGCGCCAGCAGCCAAGACGTCGGACTACAGAACACCGGGGAGCTGTTTTTT	CASSQDVGLQNTGELFF
17	NA	TRBD2	TRBV10-3	TRBJ2-1	TGTGCCATCAGTGAGGGTATTGGCCAGGGAGGGGACAATGAGCAGTTCTTC	CAISEGIGQGGDNEQFF
16	once	TRBD2	TRBV30	TRBJ2-5	TGTGCCTGGAGTAAGGGACTAGCGGGCCAACGGGAGACCCAGTACTTC	CAWSKGLAGQRETQYF
15	NA	NA	TRBV19	TRBJ1-5	TGTGCCAGCAGGAACACAGGGTACGGCAATCAGCCCCAGCATTTT	CASRNTGYGNQPQHF
13	NA	NA	TRBV5-5	TRBJ1-1	TGTGCCAGCAGCCGCGGGTCGAACACTGAAGCTTTCTTT	CASSRGSNTEAFF
16	once	TRBD1	TRBV19	TRBJ1-2	TGTGCCAGTAGTATAGGATGGGGGACAGCTAACTATGGCTACACCTTC	CASSIGWGTANYGYTF
15	few	TRBD1	TRBV2	TRBJ1-6	TGTGCCAGCAGTGAAAGGGACAGGGGCTATTCACCCCTCCACTTT	CASSERDRGYSPLHF
15	NA	NA	TRBV27	TRBJ1-3	TGTGCCAGCAGGCCCACAGGGAGCTCTGGAAACACCATATATTTT	CASRPTGSSGNTIYF
16	NA	TRBD1	TRBV15	TRBJ1-3	TGTGCCACCAGCAGAGAAACAGGGGTGATTGGAAACACCATATATTTT	CATSRETGVIGNTIYF
14	NA	NA	TRBV4-3	TRBJ1-1	TGCGCCAGCAGCCAAGAGTATTCCCAGTTGGGCGCTTTCTTT	CASSQEYSQLGAFF
15	few	NA	TRBV7-2	TRBJ2-4	TGTGCCAGCAGCCCGGGGCGGGACCCTGGGTACATTCAGTACTTC	CASSPGRDPGYIQYF
15	NA	TRBD1	TRBV9	TRBJ2-7	TGTGCCAGCAGCGTCCGACAGGGGGCTTTACACGAGCAGTACTTC	CASSVRQGALHEQYF
14	few	TRBD2	TRBV6-2/TRBV6-3	TRBJ2-3	TGTGCCAGCAGTTACTCGACTAGCTCAGATACGCAGTATTTT	CASSYSTSSDTQYF
16	NA	NA	TRBV7-2	TRBJ2-7	TGTGCCAGCAGCCTCAATGGGGCACCTGGCTCCTACGAGCAGTACTTC	CASSLNGAPGSYEQYF
15	once	TRBD1	TRBV19	TRBJ1-3	TGTGCCAGCCGGACAGGCCCGATCTCTGGAAACACCATATATTTT	CASRTGPISGNTIYF
11	NA	NA	TRBV28	TRBJ1-1	TGTGCCAGCATCGGGGAAATTGGAGCTTTCTTT	CASIGEIGAFF
16	NA	TRBD2	TRBV5-5	TRBJ2-7	TGTGCCAGCAGTTTATTTTCCGGGACTAGCATTTACGAGCAGTACTTC	CASSLFSGTSIYEQYF
14	once	NA	TRBV5-1	TRBJ1-6	TGCGCCAGCAGCTGGGCGGACGGGGATTCACCCCTCCACTTT	CASSWADGDSPLHF
12	NA	NA	TRBV11-1	TRBJ2-1	TGTGCCAGCAGCTACCTAACTAGGGAGCAGTTCTTC	CASSYLTREQFF